The 27 T cell receptor beta chains presented below share a single source sample, sequenced in a study of graft-versus-host responses after intestinal transplantation. Measured with immunoSEQ multiplex PCR; TCRdb has only the in-frame clones, and not every one. Of about 98,000 clones in the sample, roughly 88% were seen once. This specimen consisted of PBMCs, obtained 255 days after intestinal transplant. These receptors were taken from a human patient who received an intestinal transplant, so some T cells may come from the graft donor.

V and J are TRBV21-1 and TRBJ1-1; the listed D gene, TRBD1, was not tested against the DNA. TRBV21-1 counts as a pseudogene. The length of the CDR3 is 14 residues. DNA for the CDR3: TGTTTCGACACGGACAGAGGGGGCCACACTGAAGCTTTCTTT. Its translation is CFDTDRGGHTEAFF.

The chain recombines TRBV10-3 with TRBJ1-6; TRBD1 matches at 10 bases. This CDR3 region has 14 residues. Trimming cost V 8 bases and J 9 bases; bases outside gene matches: 7. Germline CDR1 ENHRY, CDR2 SYGVKD. This CDR3 is CAIGGTGEGSPLHF. DNA of the CDR3: TGTGCCATCGGGGGGACAGGGGAAGGTTCACCCCTCCACTTT.

J is TRBJ2-5 and V is TRBV5-4, with no clear D. The CDR3 length is 11 residues. V lost 2 bases, J lost 7 bases, and 6 bases lay in between. Germline V gene lookup returns CDR1 SGHNT and CDR2 YYREEE (reference sequence). CDR3 protein: CASSLGRTQYF. The CDR3 bases are TGTGCCAGCAGCTTAGGGCGGACCCAGTACTTC. The full variable domain, completed using reference TRBV5-4 and TRBJ2-5, is ETGVTQSPTHLIKTRGQQVTLRCSSQSGHNTVSWYQQALGQGPQFIFQYYREEENGRGNFPPRFSGLQFPNYSSELNVNALELDDSALYLCASSLGRTQYFGPGTRLLVL.

The CDR3 DNA is TGTGCCAGCAGCTTAGGAGCCGGGGAGCTGTTTTTT. This encodes CASSLGAGELFF. The rearrangement uses TRBV7-9 and TRBJ2-2, with D unclear. Trimming removed 1 base at V and 6 bases at J, with 3 bases between. The length of the CDR3 is 12 residues. Germline V gene sequence: CDR1 SEHNR, CDR2 FQNEAQ (reference sequence). Together with reference TRBV7-9 and TRBJ2-2, the CDR3 gives the full variable domain: DTGVSQNPRHKITKRGQNVTFRCDPISEHNRLYWYRQTLGQGPEFLTYFQNEAQLEKSRLLSDRFSAERPKGSFSTLEIQRTEQGDSAMYLCASSLGAGELFFGEGSRLTVL.

The chain employs TRBV10-1 and TRBJ2-2; a possible D gene is TRBD1 (6 bases). The CDR3 contains 13 residues. Germline V gene data show CDR1 as WNHNN and CDR2 as SYGVQD (reference sequence). The V end was cut by 2 bases, the J end by 7 bases, with 8 bases between. For the CDR3, the DNA is TGCGCCAGCAGTGAGACAGGGATCGGGGAGCTGTTTTTT. Translated: CASSETGIGELFF.

This chain connects TRBV6-1 to TRBJ1-1; 7 bases are a match to TRBD1. The CDR3 has 13 residues. With 6 bases clipped from V and 3 bases from J, the junction kept 4 bases outside the gene matches. The germline V gene has CDR1 MNHNS and CDR2 SASEGT. CDR3 protein: CASRFDRDTEAFF. CDR3 in DNA: TGTGCCAGCAGATTCGACAGGGACACTGAAGCTTTCTTT.

This chain connects TRBV5-1 to TRBJ1-1, with D uncertain. V was clipped by 0 bases and J by 1 base, with 10 bases between them. Germline lookup yields CDR1 SGHRS and CDR2 YFSETQ. This CDR3 has 15 amino acids. The CDR3 sequence: CASSLALGRNTEAFF. The CDR3 nucleotides read TGCGCCAGCAGCTTGGCCTTGGGTCGGAACACTGAAGCTTTCTTT.

As regards this clone: Compared with germline, one end of the junction differs, possibly owing to a read error. V and J are TRBV2 and TRBJ2-5; the D gene could be TRBD1 or TRBD2 (5 bases each). Germline V CDR1 and CDR2: SNHLY, FYNNEI. This CDR3 contains 12 residues. CDR3 in amino acids: CASRDPQEAQYF. In DNA, the CDR3 is TGTGCCAGCCGGGACCCCCAAGAGGCCCAGTACTTC.

This chain joins TRBV5-1 and TRBJ2-1, with TRBD2 matching 9 bases. This CDR3 region has 16 residues. Germline V gene sequence: CDR1 SGHRS, CDR2 YFSETQ. J gave up 8 bases and V 4 bases, and 13 bases lay outside the gene matches. The CDR3 loop reads CASSPWVAGEEDEQFF. CDR3 DNA sequence: TGCGCCAGCAGCCCCTGGGTAGCGGGGGAGGAGGATGAGCAGTTCTTC.

The gene calls are TRBV11-2 and TRBJ1-1, with TRBD1 identical over 8 bases. This CDR3 has 17 residues. V was clipped by 5 bases and J by 0 bases; unmatched bases: 11. The germline V gene encodes CDR1 SGHAT and CDR2 FQNNGV. The CDR3 DNA is TGTGCCAGCAGCCAAGGACAGGGTCCCTACCTGAACACTGAAGCTTTCTTT. This translates into CASSQGQGPYLNTEAFF.

The V gene is TRBV27, the J gene TRBJ2-7; 9 bases are shared with TRBD1. The CDR3 loop spans 19 amino acids. From germline, CDR1 is MNHEY and CDR2 SMNVEV (reference sequence). Unmatched junction bases numbered 17, after V lost 2 bases and J lost 3 bases. The CDR3 sequence is CASSLTPRVRQGGFYEQYF. CDR3 coding DNA: TGTGCCAGCAGTTTAACCCCCCGTGTTAGACAGGGGGGATTCTACGAGCAGTACTTC.

The V call is TRBV29-1, the J call TRBJ2-1; D is unresolved. The V gene lost 0 bases and the J gene lost 5 bases, with 14 bases spanning the gap. This CDR3 has 15 amino acids. Germline lookup yields CDR1 SQVTM and CDR2 ANQGSEA. The CDR3 sequence is CSVEDPPTGHNEQFF. CDR3 bases: TGCAGCGTTGAAGACCCCCCGACCGGACACAATGAGCAGTTCTTC.

The chain is built from TRBV2 and TRBJ2-5; D may be TRBD2 (5 bases). This CDR3 has 17 amino acids. The germline CDR1 and CDR2 sequences are SNHLY and FYNNEI. The germline V and J ends were trimmed by 8 bases and 1 base, with 23 bases remaining between them. CDR3: CASLQSSGDRFQETQYF. DNA of the CDR3: TGTGCCAGCCTTCAAAGTTCCGGGGATCGTTTCCAAGAGACCCAGTACTTC.

The V call is TRBV5-8, the J call TRBJ1-4; D unclear. Per germline, CDR1 SGHTS and CDR2 YDEGEE. Trimming cost V 4 bases and J 0 bases, with 10 bases left between them. CDR3 length equals 15 residues. The CDR3 nucleotides are TGTGCCAGCAGCACTTACCTCGCAACTAATGAAAAACTGTTTTTT. It is translated as CASSTYLATNEKLFF. Based on the CDR3 plus reference TRBV5-8 and TRBJ1-4, the full variable domain is EAGVTQSPTHLIKTRGQQATLRCSPISGHTSVYWYQQALGLGLQFLLWYDEGEERNRGNFPPRFSGRQFPNYSSELNVNALELEDSALYLCASSTYLATNEKLFFGSGTQLSVL.

This chain joins TRBV4-1 and TRBJ1-4, with unresolved D. Trimming took 0 bases from V and 0 from J, leaving 5 bases between them. Germline CDR1 and CDR2: MGHRA and YSYEKL. CDR3 length: 15 residues. CDR3 DNA: TGCGCCAGCAGCCAAGATGCAGCAACTAATGAAAAACTGTTTTTT. Translation gives CASSQDAATNEKLFF.

The chain uses TRBV27 and TRBJ1-2; D is unresolved. CDR1 is MNHEY and CDR2 is SMNVEV in the germline V gene (reference sequence). This CDR3 has 14 residues. Trimming pared 5 bases from V and 8 bases from J, leaving 18 bases between. The CDR3 reads CASSIREDGRGYTF. The CDR3 coding sequence is TGTGCCAGCAGTATCCGGGAAGACGGTCGAGGCTACACCTTC.

The rearrangement uses TRBV7-2 and TRBJ2-3; 12 positions agree with TRBD2. There are 15 residues in the CDR3. Germline V gene lookup returns CDR1 SGHTA and CDR2 FQGNSA. V was pared by 4 bases and J by 8 bases, with 7 bases of the junction left unmatched. CDR3 sequence: CASSYTSGGQGTQYF. In DNA form, the CDR3 reads TGTGCCAGCAGCTATACTAGCGGGGGGCAGGGTACGCAGTATTTT.

This chain joins TRBV7-2 and TRBJ1-6, with D possibly being TRBD1 (5 bases). Deletions cut 5 bases from V and 7 bases from J, with 15 bases between. CDR1 and CDR2 (germline): SGHTA, FQGNSA. The CDR3 totals 15 residues. The CDR3 DNA follows: TGTGCCAGCAGCCCCCCCGACGGGGGGAATTCACCCCTCCACTTT. Translating it yields CASSPPDGGNSPLHF.

DNA for the CDR3: TGTGCCAGCAGCCTGACGGAAAACCAAGAGACCCAGTACTTC. Protein: CASSLTENQETQYF. The chain couples TRBV9 to TRBJ2-5; D remains ambiguous. Germline CDR1 is SGDLS and CDR2 is YYNGEE. Trimming took off 4 bases at V and 0 bases at J, with 10 bases between the two ends. The CDR3 is 14 residues long. The full variable domain, its missing parts supplied by reference TRBV9 and TRBJ2-5, is DSGVTQTPKHLITATGQRVTLRCSPRSGDLSVYWYQQSLDQGLQFLIQYYNGEERAKGNILERFSAQQFPDLHSELNLSSLELGDSALYFCASSLTENQETQYFGPGTRLLVL.

The chain links TRBV19 to TRBJ2-1; D is undetermined. The V end lost 3 bases, the J end lost 5 bases, and 5 bases lay between the germline ends. The CDR3 is 12 amino acids. Germline CDR1 is LNHDA and CDR2 is SQIVND (reference sequence). The CDR3 bases are TGTGCCAGTAGTATGAGGAACAATGAGCAGTTCTTC. Its protein is CASSMRNNEQFF.

The rearrangement links TRBV2 to TRBJ2-7, with D maybe TRBD1 (6 bases). The CDR3 has 13 amino acids. Trimming left V 4 bases short and J 4 bases short, with 11 bases between. Germline CDR1 SNHLY, CDR2 FYNNEI. In nucleotides, the CDR3 is TGTGCCAGCAGTGGGACAGAACCGTACGAGCAGTACGTC. It codes for CASSGTEPYEQYV.

The V call is TRBV30, the J call TRBJ1-4; a weak D match, TRBD1 (5 bases). Deletions cut 1 base from V and 7 bases from J, with 13 bases between. The CDR3 runs 14 residues. Germline values: CDR1 GTSNPN, CDR2 SVGIG (reference sequence). The CDR3, as DNA: TGTGCCTGGAGTGCAGGGATTGGTACTGAAAAACTGTTTTTT. Amino acid sequence: CAWSAGIGTEKLFF.

The CDR3 DNA sequence: TGTGCCAGCTCACCACCGGCTAGCTTGAATACGCAGTATTTT. Protein: CASSPPASLNTQYF. The chain is built from TRBV18 and TRBJ2-3; D may be TRBD2 (5 bases). V was pared by 0 bases and J by 7 bases, with 11 bases between. This CDR3 has 14 residues. Germline CDR1 and CDR2: KGHSH and LQKENI.

The J gene is TRBJ2-5, the V gene TRBV20-1; D unresolved. CDR1 is DFQATT, CDR2 SNEGSKA, per germline (reference sequence). This CDR3 is built from 10 residues. V lost 3 bases to trimming and J lost 5 bases, with 4 bases between them. The CDR3 reads CSASGETQYF. The DNA of the CDR3 is TGCAGTGCTAGTGGGGAGACCCAGTACTTC.

The chain is built from TRBV21-1 and TRBJ2-2; TRBD2, as called in the table, went unchecked against the DNA. TRBV21-1 is designated a pseudogene. The CDR3 length is 19 residues. CDR3 sequence reads: CASSKGPPSALLNTGELFF. CDR3 in DNA: TGTGCCAGCAGCAAAGGGCCGCCTAGCGCACTGTTGAACACCGGGGAGCTGTTTTTT.

V gene TRBV29-1 combines with J gene TRBJ1-1, with 7 positions matching TRBD1. Germline loops: CDR1 SQVTM, CDR2 ANQGSEA. The CDR3 is 12 residues long. The junction had 4 bases not matched to a gene; V was cut back by 8 bases and J by 1 base. CDR3 DNA sequence: TGCAGCACGGGACAGCCGAACACTGAAGCTTTCTTT. This encodes CSTGQPNTEAFF. Supplemented by reference TRBV29-1 and TRBJ1-1, the full variable domain reads SAVISQKPSRDICQRGTSLTIQCQVDSQVTMMFWYRQQPGQSLTLIATANQGSEATYESGFVIDKFPISRPNLTFSTLTVSNMSPEDSSIYLCSTGQPNTEAFFGQGTRLTVV.

This clone showed up just a few times. The rearrangement uses TRBV7-9 and TRBJ1-1; the D is unclear. Germline V gives CDR1 SEHNR, CDR2 FQNEAQ (reference sequence). CDR3 length equals 14 residues. The V gene lost 3 bases and the J gene lost 3 bases, with 11 bases spanning the gap. The CDR3: CASSFKGKDTEAFF. The CDR3, as DNA: TGTGCCAGCAGCTTCAAAGGGAAGGACACTGAAGCTTTCTTT.